The rows below give T cell receptor beta chains drawn from one sample of a study of CD8 T cells in Susac syndrome. MiXCR, run by TCRdb on the immunoSEQ multiplex PCR reads, gives a single entry per CDR3 protein. The top ten hold 0.1% to 0.15% of the sample, which has more than 200,000 distinct CDR3 sequences, 92% seen once. The sequencing sample was made of CD8+ T cells from PBMCs. The receptors were gathered from a human donor with multiple sclerosis. CDR3s include the opening cysteine and the closing phenylalanine or tryptophan. Each record gives: clone size, V gene, J gene, D gene, CDR3 protein, CDR3 DNA. D genes are given only for firm matches. Expanded clones get a size class; other rows say once, few or many, or leave the size out.

-	TRBV27	TRBJ2-1	-	CASQTGSSYNEQFF	TGTGCCAGCCAGACTGGAAGCTCCTACAATGAGCAGTTCTTC
-	TRBV4-2	TRBJ1-5	-	CASSQEAGVHQPQHF	TGTGCCAGCAGCCAAGAGGCAGGGGTACATCAGCCCCAGCATTTT
-	TRBV4-3	TRBJ1-5	-	CASSPGPYNQPQHF	TGCGCCAGCAGCCCGGGGCCATACAATCAGCCCCAGCATTTT
-	TRBV7-9	TRBJ2-7	TRBD2	CASSVRGGDLYEQYF	TGTGCCAGCAGCGTTCGGGGGGGAGACCTTTACGAGCAGTACTTC
once	TRBV30	TRBJ2-7	-	CAWSEGMNYEQYF	TGTGCCTGGAGCGAAGGGATGAACTACGAGCAGTACTTC
-	TRBV5-1	TRBJ2-7	-	CASSFGTTYEQYF	TGCGCCAGCAGCTTCGGGACAACCTACGAGCAGTACTTC
-	TRBV4-1	TRBJ2-7	-	CASSQSDTRSYEQYF	TGCGCCAGCAGCCAGTCGGACACCCGGTCCTACGAGCAGTACTTC
-	TRBV27	TRBJ2-7	-	CASSLGGLLEYEQYF	TGTGCCAGCAGCCTTGGAGGCCTCCTTGAATACGAGCAGTACTTC
-	TRBV15	TRBJ1-1	-	CATSSYGNTEAFF	TGTGCCACCAGCAGCTACGGGAACACTGAAGCTTTCTTT
-	TRBV7-9	TRBJ1-1	-	CASSLVDAARNTEAFF	TGTGCCAGCAGCTTAGTCGATGCGGCCAGGAACACTGAAGCTTTCTTT
-	TRBV12-3/TRBV12-4	TRBJ1-5	TRBD1	CASSPPGQENQPQHF	TGTGCCAGCAGTCCCCCGGGACAGGAGAATCAGCCCCAGCATTTT
-	TRBV20-1	TRBJ2-1	-	CSARSPPTSSMTRNEQFF	TGCAGTGCTAGAAGCCCCCCCACTAGCTCAATGACCCGCAATGAGCAGTTCTTC
-	TRBV25-1	TRBJ2-7	TRBD1	CASSDHSEGDRGPREQYF	TGTGCCAGCAGTGACCATTCGGAAGGAGACAGGGGGCCTCGGGAGCAGTACTTC
-	TRBV7-9	TRBJ2-2	-	CASSSGVPANTGELFF	TGTGCCAGCAGCTCGGGGGTGCCGGCGAACACCGGGGAGCTGTTTTTT
-	TRBV29-1	TRBJ1-1	-	CSVEGASLMNTEAFF	TGCAGCGTTGAGGGGGCCTCTTTAATGAACACTGAAGCTTTCTTT
-	TRBV6-5	TRBJ2-5	-	CASRGAGETQYF	TGTGCATCGCGCGGGGCCGGGGAGACCCAGTACTTC
-	TRBV7-9	TRBJ2-1	-	CASSLFAGFKSDEQFF	TGTGCCAGCAGCTTATTCGCAGGGTTTAAGAGCGATGAGCAGTTCTTC
-	TRBV30	TRBJ1-2	-	CAAFGAQGYGYTF	TGTGCCGCCTTCGGGGCGCAGGGCTATGGCTACACCTTC
-	TRBV3-1	TRBJ2-3	-	CASSQGGGAGFTDTQYF	TGTGCCAGCAGCCAAGGGGGAGGAGCTGGCTTCACAGATACGCAGTATTTT
-	TRBV12-3/TRBV12-4	TRBJ2-7	-	CASSLGRDLLYEQYF	TGTGCCAGCAGCCTAGGCCGGGACCTCCTTTACGAGCAGTACTTC
-	TRBV27	TRBJ2-1	-	CASSFSGVPPNNEQFF	TGTGCCAGCAGTTTTTCTGGAGTCCCGCCTAACAATGAGCAGTTCTTC
-	TRBV7-8	TRBJ2-5	-	CASRIKAIRPSGETQYF	TGTGCCAGCAGAATAAAGGCGATTCGGCCCTCGGGAGAGACCCAGTACTTC
-	TRBV3-1	TRBJ2-1	-	CASSLLPTGYNEQFF	TGTGCCAGCAGCTTACTCCCAACGGGGTACAATGAGCAGTTCTTC
once	TRBV7-8	TRBJ2-3	-	CASSFGIGGLRTQYF	TGTGCCAGCAGCTTTGGTATCGGGGGTTTGCGTACGCAGTATTTT
-	TRBV6-1	TRBJ2-7	-	CASSEEGDHSYEQYF	TGTGCCAGCAGTGAAGAGGGGGATCACTCCTACGAGCAGTACTTC
-	TRBV27	TRBJ2-3	-	CASSSQLTDTQYF	TGTGCCAGCAGTTCCCAGTTGACAGATACGCAGTATTTT
-	TRBV20-1	TRBJ2-7	-	CSARDPSYEQYF	TGCAGTGCTAGAGATCCCAGCTACGAGCAGTACTTC
-	TRBV5-4	TRBJ1-4	TRBD1	CASSPSPGGQGASNEKLFF	TGTGCCAGCAGCCCCTCCCCGGGGGGACAGGGGGCCTCTAATGAAAAACTGTTTTTT
-	TRBV13	TRBJ2-1	TRBD1	CASSLWDRAYNEQFF	TGTGCCAGCAGCCTTTGGGACAGGGCCTACAATGAGCAGTTCTTC
-	TRBV6-5	TRBJ2-2	TRBD1	CASSYSVGQFPGELFF	TGTGCCAGCAGTTACTCTGTGGGACAGTTTCCCGGGGAGCTGTTTTTT
-	TRBV6-6	TRBJ1-3	-	CATLRDTGNTIYF	TGTGCCACCCTAAGGGACACAGGAAACACCATATATTTT
-	TRBV19	TRBJ2-3	-	CASMDDRDTQYF	TGTGCCAGTATGGACGACCGGGATACGCAGTATTTT
-	TRBV5-4	TRBJ2-3	TRBD2	CASSWGTSGGAVDTQYF	TGTGCCAGCAGCTGGGGGACCAGCGGGGGGGCCGTAGATACGCAGTATTTT
-	TRBV4-3	TRBJ2-7	TRBD1	CASSQDPPGQGYSYEQYF	TGCGCCAGCAGCCAAGACCCGCCGGGACAGGGATACTCCTACGAGCAGTACTTC
once	TRBV25-1	TRBJ1-5	-	CASSEANQPQHF	TGTGCCAGCAGTGAAGCGAATCAGCCCCAGCATTTT
-	TRBV3-1	TRBJ1-4	TRBD1	CASSQVAGGAGLDEKLFF	TGTGCCAGCAGCCAAGTTGCAGGGGGCGCAGGTTTGGATGAAAAACTGTTTTTT
-	TRBV20-1	TRBJ1-1	-	CSARGIGHRAPHLNTEAFF	TGCAGTGCTAGAGGTATTGGACACAGGGCCCCCCATTTAAACACTGAAGCTTTCTTT
-	TRBV12-3/TRBV12-4	TRBJ1-1	-	CATALGTASNTEAFF	TGTGCCACCGCCTTGGGGACTGCTTCGAACACTGAAGCTTTCTTT
-	TRBV30	TRBJ1-2	-	CAWSVLGNYGYTF	TGTGCCTGGAGTGTACTAGGAAACTATGGCTACACCTTC
-	TRBV28	TRBJ2-7	TRBD1	CASRSIQGKWYEQYF	TGTGCCAGCAGGAGTATACAGGGGAAATGGTACGAGCAGTACTTC
-	TRBV12-3/TRBV12-4	TRBJ2-3	-	CASSFTGRLQDTQYF	TGTGCCAGCAGTTTTACCGGGCGGCTTCAAGATACGCAGTATTTT
-	TRBV4-1	TRBJ1-4	-	CASRSLVVGEKLFF	TGCGCCAGCAGATCACTGGTTGTTGGAGAAAAACTGTTTTTT
once	TRBV4-2	TRBJ1-2	-	CASSQDPGQNYGYTF	TGTGCCAGCAGCCAAGATCCCGGGCAGAACTATGGCTACACCTTC
-	TRBV19	TRBJ1-2	-	CASSIETRPSNYGYTF	TGTGCCAGTAGTATAGAAACAAGGCCGTCTAACTATGGCTACACCTTC
-	TRBV7-9	TRBJ2-7	TRBD2	CASSHMSTSGNPYEQYF	TGTGCCAGCAGCCACATGAGTACTAGCGGGAACCCCTACGAGCAGTACTTC
-	TRBV9	TRBJ2-7	TRBD2	CASSVDSGASYEQYF	TGTGCCAGCAGCGTCGATAGCGGGGCTTCCTACGAGCAGTACTTC
-	TRBV5-5	TRBJ1-1	-	CASTVGTENTEAFF	TGTGCCAGCACCGTAGGGACGGAGAACACTGAAGCTTTCTTT
-	TRBV19	TRBJ2-2	TRBD1	CASSSERGRPGELFF	TGTGCCAGTAGTAGCGAGAGGGGGCGCCCCGGGGAGCTGTTTTTT
-	TRBV5-6	TRBJ2-1	-	CASSFFIGNNEQFF	TGTGCCAGCAGCTTCTTTATCGGGAACAATGAGCAGTTCTTC